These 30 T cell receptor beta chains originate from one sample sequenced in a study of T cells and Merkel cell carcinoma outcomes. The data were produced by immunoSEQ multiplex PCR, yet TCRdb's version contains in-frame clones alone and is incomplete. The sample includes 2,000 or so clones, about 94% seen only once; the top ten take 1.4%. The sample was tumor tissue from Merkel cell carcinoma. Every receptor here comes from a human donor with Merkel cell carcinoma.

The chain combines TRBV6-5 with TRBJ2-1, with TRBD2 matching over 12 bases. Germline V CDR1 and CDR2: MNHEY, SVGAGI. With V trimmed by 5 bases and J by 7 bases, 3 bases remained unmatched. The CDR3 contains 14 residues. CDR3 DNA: TGTGCCAGCAGTCCTAGCGGGAGGGGAAATGAGCAGTTCTTC. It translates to CASSPSGRGNEQFF.

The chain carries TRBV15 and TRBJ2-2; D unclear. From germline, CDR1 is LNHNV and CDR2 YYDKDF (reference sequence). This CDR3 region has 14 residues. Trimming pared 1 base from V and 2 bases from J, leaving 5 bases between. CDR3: CATSRGGNTGELFF. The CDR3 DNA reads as TGTGCCACCAGCAGAGGGGGTAACACCGGGGAGCTGTTTTTT.

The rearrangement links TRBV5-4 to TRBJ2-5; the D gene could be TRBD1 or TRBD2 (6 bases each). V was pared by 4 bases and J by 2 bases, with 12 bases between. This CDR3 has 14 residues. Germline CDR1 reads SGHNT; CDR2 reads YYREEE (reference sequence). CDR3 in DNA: TGTGCCAGCAGCGCAGGGGACTTTCAAGAGACCCAGTACTTC. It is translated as CASSAGDFQETQYF. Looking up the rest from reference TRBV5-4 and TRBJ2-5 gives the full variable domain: ETGVTQSPTHLIKTRGQQVTLRCSSQSGHNTVSWYQQALGQGPQFIFQYYREEENGRGNFPPRFSGLQFPNYSSELNVNALELDDSALYLCASSAGDFQETQYFGPGTRLLVL.

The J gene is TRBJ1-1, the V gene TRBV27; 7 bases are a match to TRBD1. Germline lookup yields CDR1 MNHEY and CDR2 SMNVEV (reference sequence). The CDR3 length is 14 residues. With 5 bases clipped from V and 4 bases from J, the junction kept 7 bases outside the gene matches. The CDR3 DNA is TGTGCCAGCAGTCCGAAACAGGGGCGCACTGAAGCTTTCTTT. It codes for CASSPKQGRTEAFF.

The CDR3 sequence: CASSWGQSSYEQYF. CDR3 coding DNA: TGTGCCAGCAGCTGGGGACAGAGCTCCTACGAGCAGTACTTC. The chain joins TRBV11-1 to TRBJ2-7; 7 nucleotides line up with TRBD1. The V segment lost 4 bases and the J segment 0 bases; nucleotides outside the gene matches: 3. The CDR3 totals 14 residues. CDR1 SGHAT and CDR2 FQDESV come from the germline V gene (reference sequence).

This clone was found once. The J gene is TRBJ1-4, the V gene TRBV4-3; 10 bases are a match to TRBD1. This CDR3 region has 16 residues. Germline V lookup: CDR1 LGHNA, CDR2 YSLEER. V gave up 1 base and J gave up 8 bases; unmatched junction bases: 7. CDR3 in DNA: TGCGCCAGCAGCCAAGGTTCGGGACAGGGGAGGGAAAAACTGTTTTTT. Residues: CASSQGSGQGREKLFF.

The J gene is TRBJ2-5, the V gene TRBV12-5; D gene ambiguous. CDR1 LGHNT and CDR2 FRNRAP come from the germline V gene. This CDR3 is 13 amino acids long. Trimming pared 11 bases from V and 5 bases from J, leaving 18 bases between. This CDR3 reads CASLPLLGETQYF. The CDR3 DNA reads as TGTGCTTCACTTCCCCTACTCGGGGAGACCCAGTACTTC. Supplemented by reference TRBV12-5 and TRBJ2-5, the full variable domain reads DARVTQTPRHKVTEMGQEVTMRCQPILGHNTVFWYRQTMMQGLELLAYFRNRAPLDDSGMPKDRFSAEMPDATLATLKIQPSEPRDSAVYFCASLPLLGETQYFGPGTRLLVL.

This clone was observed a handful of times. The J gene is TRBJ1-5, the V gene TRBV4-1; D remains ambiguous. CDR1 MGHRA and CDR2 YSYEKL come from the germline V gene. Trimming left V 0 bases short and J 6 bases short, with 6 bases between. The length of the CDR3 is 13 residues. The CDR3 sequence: CASSQDLSQPQHF. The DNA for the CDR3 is TGCGCCAGCAGCCAAGACCTAAGTCAGCCCCAGCATTTT.

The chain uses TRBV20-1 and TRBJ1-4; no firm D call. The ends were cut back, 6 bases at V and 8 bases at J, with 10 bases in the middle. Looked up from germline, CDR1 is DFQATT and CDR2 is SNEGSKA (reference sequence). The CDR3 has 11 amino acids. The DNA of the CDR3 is TGCAGTGCCCCGGACGGGGAAAAACTGTTTTTT. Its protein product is CSAPDGEKLFF.

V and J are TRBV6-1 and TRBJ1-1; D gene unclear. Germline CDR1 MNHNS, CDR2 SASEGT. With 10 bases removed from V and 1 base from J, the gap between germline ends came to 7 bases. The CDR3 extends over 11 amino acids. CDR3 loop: CATQRNTEAFF. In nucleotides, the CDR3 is TGTGCCACCCAGAGGAACACTGAAGCTTTCTTT.

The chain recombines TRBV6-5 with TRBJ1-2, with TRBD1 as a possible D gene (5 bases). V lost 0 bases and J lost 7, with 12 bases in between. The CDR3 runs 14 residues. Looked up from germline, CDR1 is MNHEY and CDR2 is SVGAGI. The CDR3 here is CASSYSGGTAGYTF. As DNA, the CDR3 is TGTGCCAGCAGTTACTCGGGGGGAACTGCTGGCTACACCTTC.

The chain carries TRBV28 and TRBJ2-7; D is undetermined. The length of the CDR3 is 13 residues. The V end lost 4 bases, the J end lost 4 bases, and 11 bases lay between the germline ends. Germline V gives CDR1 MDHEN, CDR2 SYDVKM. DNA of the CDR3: TGTGCCAGCAGTTGGCATTCCTCATACGAGCAGTACTTC. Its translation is CASSWHSSYEQYF.

The DNA for the CDR3 is TGTGCCAGTAGTACCCTCGGGGACTATGGCTACACCTTC. Protein: CASSTLGDYGYTF. The chain recombines TRBV19 with TRBJ1-2; D not resolved. This CDR3 has 13 amino acids. Germline V gene lookup returns CDR1 LNHDA and CDR2 SQIVND (reference sequence). V lost 4 bases and J 3 bases, leaving 9 bases between the germline ends.

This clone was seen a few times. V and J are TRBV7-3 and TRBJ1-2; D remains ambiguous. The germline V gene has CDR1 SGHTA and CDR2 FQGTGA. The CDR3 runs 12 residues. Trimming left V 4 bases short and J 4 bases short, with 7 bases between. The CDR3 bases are TGTGCCAGCAGCTCGGAGGGCTATGGCTACACCTTC. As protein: CASSSEGYGYTF.

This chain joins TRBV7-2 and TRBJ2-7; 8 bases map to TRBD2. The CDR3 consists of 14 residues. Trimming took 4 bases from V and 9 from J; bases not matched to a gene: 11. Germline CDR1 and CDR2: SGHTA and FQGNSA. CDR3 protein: CASSSAPGGRRQYF. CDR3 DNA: TGTGCCAGCAGCTCAGCCCCGGGAGGGCGTAGGCAGTACTTC.

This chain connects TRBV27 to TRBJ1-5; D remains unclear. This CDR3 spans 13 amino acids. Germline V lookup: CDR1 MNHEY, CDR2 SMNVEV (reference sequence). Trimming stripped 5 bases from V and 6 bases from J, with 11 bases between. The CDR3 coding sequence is TGTGCCAGCAGTCCAGTGGGATCTCAGCCCCAGCATTTT. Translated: CASSPVGSQPQHF.

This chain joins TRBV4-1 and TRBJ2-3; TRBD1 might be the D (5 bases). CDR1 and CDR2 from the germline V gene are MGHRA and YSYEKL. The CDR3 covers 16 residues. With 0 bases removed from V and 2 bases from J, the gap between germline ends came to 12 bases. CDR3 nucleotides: TGCGCCAGCAGCCAAGATCAGAGGACACTCACAGATACGCAGTATTTT. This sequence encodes CASSQDQRTLTDTQYF.

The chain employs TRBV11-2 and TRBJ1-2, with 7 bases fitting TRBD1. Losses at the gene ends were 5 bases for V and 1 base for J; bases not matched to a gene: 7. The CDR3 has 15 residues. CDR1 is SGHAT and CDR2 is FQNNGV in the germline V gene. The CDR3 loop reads CASSVQGYGNYGYTF. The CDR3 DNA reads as TGTGCCAGCAGCGTACAGGGGTACGGTAACTATGGCTACACCTTC.

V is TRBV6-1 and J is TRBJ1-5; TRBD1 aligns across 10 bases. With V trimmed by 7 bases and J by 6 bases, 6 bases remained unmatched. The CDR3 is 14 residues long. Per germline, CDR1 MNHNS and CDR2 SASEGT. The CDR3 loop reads CASIRTGGGQPQHF. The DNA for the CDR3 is TGTGCCAGCATTAGGACAGGGGGGGGTCAGCCCCAGCATTTT.

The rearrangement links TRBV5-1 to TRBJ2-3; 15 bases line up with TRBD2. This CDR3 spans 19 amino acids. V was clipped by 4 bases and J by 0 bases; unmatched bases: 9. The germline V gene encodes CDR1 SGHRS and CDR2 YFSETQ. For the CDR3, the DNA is TGCGCCAGCAGCGGGGGACTAGCGGGAGGAATTGCTAGCACAGATACGCAGTATTTT. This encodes CASSGGLAGGIASTDTQYF.

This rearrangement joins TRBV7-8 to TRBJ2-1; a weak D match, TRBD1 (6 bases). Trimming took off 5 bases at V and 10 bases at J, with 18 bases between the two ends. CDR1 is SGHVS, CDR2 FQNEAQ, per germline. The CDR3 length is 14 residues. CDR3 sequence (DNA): TGTGCCAGCAGCCCGAGGGGGTTCCTCAGGGAGCAGTTCTTC. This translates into CASSPRGFLREQFF.

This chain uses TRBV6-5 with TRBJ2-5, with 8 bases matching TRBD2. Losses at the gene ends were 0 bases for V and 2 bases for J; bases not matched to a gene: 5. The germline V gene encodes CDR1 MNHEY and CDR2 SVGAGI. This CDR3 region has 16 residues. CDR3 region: CASSYSTGGGQETQYF. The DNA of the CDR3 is TGTGCCAGCAGTTACTCGACCGGGGGGGGGCAAGAGACCCAGTACTTC.

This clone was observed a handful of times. CDR3 coding DNA: TGTGCCAGTAGTATGGTCTTCTCTGGAAACACCATATATTTT. Translated, it gives CASSMVFSGNTIYF. The V gene is TRBV19, the J gene TRBJ1-3; D uncertain. The germline V gene encodes CDR1 LNHDA and CDR2 SQIVND (reference sequence). Trimming removed 3 bases at V and 0 bases at J, with 6 bases between. There are 14 residues in the CDR3.

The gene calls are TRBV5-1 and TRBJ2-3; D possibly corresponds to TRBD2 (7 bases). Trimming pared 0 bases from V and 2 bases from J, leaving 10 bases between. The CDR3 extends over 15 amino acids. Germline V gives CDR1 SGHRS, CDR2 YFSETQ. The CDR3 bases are TGCGCCAGCAGCTTGGTTGCGGGGGCCACAGATACGCAGTATTTT. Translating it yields CASSLVAGATDTQYF.

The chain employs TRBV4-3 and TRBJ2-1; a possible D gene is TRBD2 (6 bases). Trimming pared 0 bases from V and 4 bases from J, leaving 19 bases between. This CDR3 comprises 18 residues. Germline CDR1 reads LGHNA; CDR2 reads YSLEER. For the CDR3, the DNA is TGCGCCAGCAGCCAAGACGGTTCGGGACTCCATACATACAATGAGCAGTTCTTC. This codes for CASSQDGSGLHTYNEQFF.

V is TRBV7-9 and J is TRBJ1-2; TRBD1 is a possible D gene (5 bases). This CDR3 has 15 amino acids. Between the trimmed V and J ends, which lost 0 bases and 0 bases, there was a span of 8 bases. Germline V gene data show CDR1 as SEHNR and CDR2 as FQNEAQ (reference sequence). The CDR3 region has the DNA TGTGCCAGCAGCTTAGCGCTGGGGCCTAACTATGGCTACACCTTC. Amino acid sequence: CASSLALGPNYGYTF.

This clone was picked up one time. CDR3 nucleotide sequence: TGTGCCAGCAGTACCGACAGGGGACTTTACAATGAGCAGTTCTTC. Translated: CASSTDRGLYNEQFF. The V and J genes are TRBV2 and TRBJ2-1; 8 bases align to TRBD1. The CDR3 runs to 15 residues. Germline lookup yields CDR1 SNHLY and CDR2 FYNNEI. V lost 5 bases to trimming and J lost 4 bases; unmatched junction nucleotides: 7.

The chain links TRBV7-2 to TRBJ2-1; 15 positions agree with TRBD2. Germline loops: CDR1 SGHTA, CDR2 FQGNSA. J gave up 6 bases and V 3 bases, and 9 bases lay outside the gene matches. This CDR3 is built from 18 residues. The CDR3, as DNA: TGTGCCAGCAGCTTGGGACTAGCGGGAGGTGGGTTCGTCAATGAGCAGTTCTTC. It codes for CASSLGLAGGGFVNEQFF.

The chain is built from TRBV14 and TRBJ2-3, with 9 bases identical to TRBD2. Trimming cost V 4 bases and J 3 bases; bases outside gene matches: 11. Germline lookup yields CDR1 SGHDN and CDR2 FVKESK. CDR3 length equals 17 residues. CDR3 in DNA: TGTGCCAGCAGCCCAGGGACTAGCTACATTTCAACAGATACGCAGTATTTT. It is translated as CASSPGTSYISTDTQYF.

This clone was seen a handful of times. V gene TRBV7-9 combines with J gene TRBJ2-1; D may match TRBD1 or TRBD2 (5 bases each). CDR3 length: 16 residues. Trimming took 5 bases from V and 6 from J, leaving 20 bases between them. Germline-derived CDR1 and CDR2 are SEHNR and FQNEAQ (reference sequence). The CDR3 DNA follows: TGTGCCAGCAGCCCGACTTGGGGACCGAGTATCAATGAGCAGTTCTTC. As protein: CASSPTWGPSINEQFF. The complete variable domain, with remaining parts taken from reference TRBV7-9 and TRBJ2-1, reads DTGVSQNPRHKITKRGQNVTFRCDPISEHNRLYWYRQTLGQGPEFLTYFQNEAQLEKSRLLSDRFSAERPKGSFSTLEIQRTEQGDSAMYLCASSPTWGPSINEQFFGPGTRLTVL.